Listed below are T cell receptor beta chains from one sample, sequenced in a study of memory CD4+ T cells and cytomegalovirus serostatus. The data were produced by immunoSEQ multiplex PCR, yet TCRdb's version contains in-frame clones alone and is incomplete. Of 50,000 to 60,000 clones listed, 80% are singletons. Source material: memory CD4+ T cells from blood. The receptors originated from an adult in good health and CMV-seropositive. Both conserved end residues are part of each CDR3. Fields, in order: V gene, D gene, clone size, J gene, CDR3 DNA, CDR3 protein. A D gene is named only where the DNA matches it firmly. Size is omitted from some rows. Given values are once, few, many or a class for expanded clones.

TRBV15	TRBD2	.	TRBJ2-1	TGTGCCACCAGCAGAGATCAGGGCGGGAGAGTAAATGAGCAGTTCTTC	CATSRDQGGRVNEQFF
TRBV2	TRBD1	.	TRBJ2-7	TGTGCCAGCAGTGATCTGGGACAGGGGGACGAGCAGTACTTC	CASSDLGQGDEQYF
TRBV9	.	.	TRBJ2-5	TGTGCCAGCAGCGCGCGCGGGGGCACCAAAGAGACCCAGTACTTC	CASSARGGTKETQYF
TRBV7-3	.	.	TRBJ2-7	TGTGCCAGCAGCTTAAGTAGGGGCGGAACCTACGAGCAGTACTTC	CASSLSRGGTYEQYF
TRBV20-1	.	.	TRBJ2-1	TGCAGTGCTAGAGCGGGACCCGAGCAGTTCTTC	CSARAGPEQFF
TRBV6-5	.	.	TRBJ1-5	TGTGCCAGCAGTTCGCTCGGGGTCCACAATCAGCCCCAGCATTTT	CASSSLGVHNQPQHF
TRBV6-5	TRBD1	.	TRBJ1-2	TGTGCCAGCAGTTATGTCGGACGGACAGGCTATGGCTACACCTTC	CASSYVGRTGYGYTF
TRBV7-2	.	.	TRBJ2-1	TGTGCCAGCAGGACATCAGGATTTCCTGAGCAGTTCTTC	CASRTSGFPEQFF
TRBV12-5	.	.	TRBJ2-2	TGTGCTAGTGGTTCTCAGGTTAACACCGGGGAGCTGTTTTTT	CASGSQVNTGELFF
TRBV19	TRBD1	once	TRBJ1-2	TGTGCCAGTAGATCCGGGACAGGCCTAACCCTAAACTATGGCTACACCTTC	CASRSGTGLTLNYGYTF
TRBV30	.	.	TRBJ1-3	TGTGCCTGGAGTCAACCTACAGGGACTGGAAACACCATATATTTT	CAWSQPTGTGNTIYF
TRBV2	.	few	TRBJ2-1	TGTGCCAGCACGCCTTTCAATGAGCAGTTCTTC	CASTPFNEQFF
TRBV7-2	.	.	TRBJ2-2	TGTGCCAGCCAGATAGCGGTGAACACCGGGGAGCTGTTTTTT	CASQIAVNTGELFF
TRBV7-8	.	once	TRBJ2-2	TGTGCCAGCAGCTTACGGGTTATGGGAAACACCGGGGAGCTGTTTTTT	CASSLRVMGNTGELFF
TRBV19	.	.	TRBJ2-3	TGTGCCAGTAGTATAGAGGGGGGAAATACGCAGTATTTT	CASSIEGGNTQYF
TRBV7-2	TRBD2	.	TRBJ2-7	TGTGCCAGCAGCTTTTTAGTTCGCGGGAGATGGGACGAGCAGTACTTC	CASSFLVRGRWDEQYF
TRBV6-1	.	.	TRBJ2-1	TGTGCCAGCAGGGACAGTCCAGGGGACAATGAGCAGTTCTTC	CASRDSPGDNEQFF
TRBV10-1	TRBD1	.	TRBJ2-1	TGCGCCAGCAGTGACCCTCCGGGACAGGGGTACAATGAGCAGTTCTTC	CASSDPPGQGYNEQFF
TRBV6-5	.	.	TRBJ2-7	TGTGCCAGCAGTTACCGGAGACAGGACTACGAGCAGTACTTC	CASSYRRQDYEQYF
TRBV18	.	.	TRBJ2-2	TGTGCCAGCTCACCACGGCCTGGGGGGGCCAACACCGGGGAGCTGTTTTTT	CASSPRPGGANTGELFF